This T cell receptor (beta chain) was sequenced for a study of T cell changes during pregnancy in multiple sclerosis. The CDR3 consists of 14 residues. The J segment lost 8 bases and the V segment lost 2 bases, leaving 9 bases of the junction unmatched. Germline CDR1 is SGHRS and CDR2 is YFSETQ. Method: immunoSEQ multiplex PCR; TCRdb's copy keeps in-frame clones and lacks some. The data show around 50,000 clones, approximately 92% seen once. This material consisted of CD8+ T cells from peripheral blood mononuclear cells, taken in the second trimester of pregnancy. The J gene is TRBJ1-1, the V gene TRBV5-1; 7 bases agree with TRBD1. This TCR came from a female donor with multiple sclerosis, enrolled in a pregnancy study. The CDR3: CASSFLTGVREAFF. As DNA, the CDR3 is TGCGCCAGCAGCTTCCTAACAGGGGTCCGGGAAGCTTTCTTT. Filled out from reference TRBV5-1 and TRBJ1-1, the complete variable domain reads KAGVTQTPRYLIKTRGQQVTLSCSPISGHRSVSWYQQTPGQGLQFLFEYFSETQRNKGNFPGRFSGRQFSNSRSEMNVSTLELGDSALYLCASSFLTGVREAFFGQGTRLTVV.